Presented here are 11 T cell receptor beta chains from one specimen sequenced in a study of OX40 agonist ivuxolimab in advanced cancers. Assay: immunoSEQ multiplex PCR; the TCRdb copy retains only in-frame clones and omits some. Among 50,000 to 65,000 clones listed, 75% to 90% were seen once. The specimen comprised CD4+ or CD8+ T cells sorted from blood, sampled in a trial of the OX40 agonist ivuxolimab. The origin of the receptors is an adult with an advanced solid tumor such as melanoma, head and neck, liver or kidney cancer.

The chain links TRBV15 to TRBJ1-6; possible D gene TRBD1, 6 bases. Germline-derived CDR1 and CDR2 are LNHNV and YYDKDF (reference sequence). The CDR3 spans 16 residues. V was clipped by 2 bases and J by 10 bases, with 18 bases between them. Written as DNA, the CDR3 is TGTGCCACCAGCAGAAGCACGACAGGCCTACGGTCACCCCTCCACTTT. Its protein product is CATSRSTTGLRSPLHF.

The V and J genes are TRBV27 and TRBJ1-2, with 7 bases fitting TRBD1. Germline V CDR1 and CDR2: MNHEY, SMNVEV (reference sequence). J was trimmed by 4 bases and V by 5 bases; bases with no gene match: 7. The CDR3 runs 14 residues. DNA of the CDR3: TGTGCCAGCAGTCCCAGACAGGGTCTCTATGGCTACACCTTC. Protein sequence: CASSPRQGLYGYTF.

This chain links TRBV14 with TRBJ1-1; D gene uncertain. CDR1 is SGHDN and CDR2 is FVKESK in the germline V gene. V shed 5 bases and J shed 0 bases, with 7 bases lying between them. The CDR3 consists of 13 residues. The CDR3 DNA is TGTGCCAGCAGCTTCGACTTGAACACTGAAGCTTTCTTT. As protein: CASSFDLNTEAFF.

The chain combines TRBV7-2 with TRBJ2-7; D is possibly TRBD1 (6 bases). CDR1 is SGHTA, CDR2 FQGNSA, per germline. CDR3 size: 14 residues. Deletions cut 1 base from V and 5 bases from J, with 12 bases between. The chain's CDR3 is CASSLGNRVHEQYF. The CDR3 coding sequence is TGTGCCAGCAGCTTAGGGAACAGGGTCCACGAGCAGTACTTC.

The CDR3 region is CASSIDQGTYEQYF. Written as DNA, the CDR3 is TGTGCCAGTAGTATAGATCAAGGAACCTACGAGCAGTACTTC. The chain is built from TRBV19 and TRBJ2-7; no clear D. CDR3 size: 14 residues. Trimming took 0 bases from V and 2 from J, leaving 8 bases between them. From germline, CDR1 is LNHDA and CDR2 SQIVND (reference sequence).

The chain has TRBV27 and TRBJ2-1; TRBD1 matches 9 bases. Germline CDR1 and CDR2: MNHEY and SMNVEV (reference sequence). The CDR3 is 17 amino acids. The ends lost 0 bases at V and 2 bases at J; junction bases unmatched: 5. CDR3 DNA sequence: TGTGCCAGCAGTTTATCGGTCTGGGACAGGGCCTACAATGAGCAGTTCTTC. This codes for CASSLSVWDRAYNEQFF.

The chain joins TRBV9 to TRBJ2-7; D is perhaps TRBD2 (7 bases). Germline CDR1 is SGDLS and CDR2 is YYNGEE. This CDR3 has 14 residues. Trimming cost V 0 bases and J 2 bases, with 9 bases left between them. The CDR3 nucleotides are TGTGCCAGCAGCGTAGACGGGGGGCCCTACGAGCAGTACTTC. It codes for CASSVDGGPYEQYF.

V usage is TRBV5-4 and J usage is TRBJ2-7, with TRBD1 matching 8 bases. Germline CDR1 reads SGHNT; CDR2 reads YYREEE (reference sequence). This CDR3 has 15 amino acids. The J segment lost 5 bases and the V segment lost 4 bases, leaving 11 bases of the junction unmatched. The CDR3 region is CASSGSTGGFDEQYF. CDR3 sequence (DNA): TGTGCCAGCAGCGGGTCCACAGGGGGTTTCGACGAGCAGTACTTC.

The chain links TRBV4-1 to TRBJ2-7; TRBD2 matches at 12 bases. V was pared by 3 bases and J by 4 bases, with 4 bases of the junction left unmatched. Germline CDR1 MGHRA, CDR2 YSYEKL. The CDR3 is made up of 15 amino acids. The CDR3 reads CASSHLTSGGYEQYF. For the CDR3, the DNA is TGCGCCAGCAGCCATCTGACTAGCGGGGGTTACGAGCAGTACTTC.

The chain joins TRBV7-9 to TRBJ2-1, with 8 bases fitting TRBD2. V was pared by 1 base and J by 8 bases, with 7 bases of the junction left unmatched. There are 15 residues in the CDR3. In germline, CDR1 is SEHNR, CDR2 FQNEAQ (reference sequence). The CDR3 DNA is TGTGCCAGCAGCTTAGGCTTTGGACTAGCCGATGAGCAGTTCTTC. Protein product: CASSLGFGLADEQFF. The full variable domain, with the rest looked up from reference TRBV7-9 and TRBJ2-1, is DTGVSQNPRHKITKRGQNVTFRCDPISEHNRLYWYRQTLGQGPEFLTYFQNEAQLEKSRLLSDRFSAERPKGSFSTLEIQRTEQGDSAMYLCASSLGFGLADEQFFGPGTRLTVL.

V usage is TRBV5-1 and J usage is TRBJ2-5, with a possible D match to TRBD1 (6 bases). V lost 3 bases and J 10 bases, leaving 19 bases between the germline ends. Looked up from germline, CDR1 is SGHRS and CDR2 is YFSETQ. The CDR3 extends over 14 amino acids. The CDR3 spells CASSWSRGQLGQYF. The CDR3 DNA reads TGCGCCAGCAGCTGGAGCCGGGGACAACTGGGCCAGTACTTC.